The 18 T cell receptor beta chains below were found in one sample sequenced in a study. TCRdb passed the 5' RACE reads through MiXCR, listing each CDR3 protein once. The table lists 55,000 to 70,000 distinct CDR3 sequences, 25% to 30% of them singletons. Sequenced: tumor-infiltrating memory CD4+ T cells sorted from the breast tumor. Subset described: memory CD4+ T cells, CD4+CD45RO+CD25-. These receptors were taken from a female donor with breast cancer.

In nucleotides, the CDR3 is TGTGCCAGCAGTGAGCCCGGACTTAATGAAAAACTGTTTTTT. The encoded protein is CASSEPGLNEKLFF. The chain recombines TRBV6-1 with TRBJ1-4; D not resolved. This CDR3 has 14 amino acids. Trimming took off 3 bases at V and 4 bases at J, with 9 bases between the two ends. The V gene's germline CDR1 is MNHNS and CDR2 SASEGT.

This clonotype appeared many times. J is TRBJ1-2 and V is TRBV5-1; tentative D call: TRBD1 (6 bases). The germline gives CDR1 SGHRS, CDR2 YFSETQ. The CDR3 consists of 15 residues. V dropped 4 bases and J dropped 4 bases, with 17 bases sitting between them. DNA of the CDR3: TGCGCCAGCAGCCCCTCCGGGGGCGCTTCCTATGGCTACACCTTC. Translated, it gives CASSPSGGASYGYTF.

About this clonotype itself: Because it lacks the conserved phenylalanine or tryptophan at the end, this CDR3 is likely a read error. This CDR3 is CASSLPPGRGVGELFC. The CDR3 coding sequence is TGCGCCAGCAGCTTGCCGCCAGGGAGGGGAGTCGGGGAGCTGTTTTGT. The gene calls are TRBV5-1 and TRBJ2-2; 7 positions match TRBD2. The CDR3 is 16 amino acids. V shed 1 base, J shed 7 bases, and the junction held 10 bases outside the gene matches. Germline CDR1 is SGHRS and CDR2 is YFSETQ.

This clonotype showed up just a few times. This sequence joins TRBV29-1 and TRBJ2-5; the match to TRBD2 covers 8 bases. Unmatched junction bases numbered 12, after V lost 7 bases and J lost 5 bases. Germline CDR1 and CDR2: SQVTM and ANQGSEA. CDR3 length equals 14 residues. The CDR3 DNA reads as TGCAGCGCTCACGGTATAGCGGGGATGGAGACCCAGTACTTC. This translates into CSAHGIAGMETQYF.

The gene calls are TRBV13 and TRBJ1-1; no clear D. Germline lookup yields CDR1 PRHDT and CDR2 FYEKMQ (reference sequence). The CDR3 covers 14 residues. V gave up 6 bases and J gave up 0 bases, with 11 bases separating them. Here the CDR3 reads CASRIGLLNTEAFF. The CDR3 nucleotides are TGTGCCAGCAGGATCGGACTGTTGAACACTGAAGCTTTCTTT.

Concerning this clonotype: The final CDR3 position lacks the conserved phenylalanine or tryptophan, pointing to a likely read error. The gene calls are TRBV5-1 and TRBJ2-7, with D possibly being TRBD2 (7 bases). The CDR3 is 12 residues long. V was shortened by 5 bases and J by 6 bases, with 12 bases between the two germline ends. Germline V lookup: CDR1 SGHRS, CDR2 YFSETQ. DNA of the CDR3: TGCGCCAGCAGAGGGGGGGGTAGCGAGCAGTACCTC. It encodes CASRGGGSEQYL.

This clonotype was observed a few times. The chain carries TRBV7-2 and TRBJ2-7; D is unclear. V dropped 1 base and J dropped 3 bases, with 13 bases sitting between them. The length of the CDR3 is 15 residues. CDR1 is SGHTA, CDR2 FQGNSA, per germline. In DNA form, the CDR3 reads TGTGCCAGCAGCTTAGAGGCGCGTTACGGCTACGAGCAGTACTTC. Translating it yields CASSLEARYGYEQYF.

The chain combines TRBV12-3 or TRBV12-4 with TRBJ2-1; 9 bases are a match to TRBD1. V was pared by 3 bases and J by 4 bases, with 4 bases of the junction left unmatched. CDR3 size: 15 residues. For the CDR3, the DNA is TGTGCCAGCAGTTTGACAGGGGGGGCTTACAATGAGCAGTTCTTC. Its translation: CASSLTGGAYNEQFF.

Comment on this clonotype: No conserved phenylalanine or tryptophan ends this CDR3, so it is likely a read error. V is TRBV20-1 and J is TRBJ2-5; D is uncertain. CDR1 and CDR2 (germline): DFQATT, SNEGSKA (reference sequence). CDR3 length equals 12 residues. Deletions cut 1 base from V and 7 bases from J, with 10 bases between. The CDR3 loop is CSARGESRTQYS. The CDR3 DNA reads TGCAGTGCTAGAGGAGAATCCCGGACCCAGTACTCC.

As for this clonotype: This may come from a read error, since a much larger clone is one base off. The rearrangement joins TRBV7-2 to TRBJ1-2; D uncertain. This CDR3 region has 13 residues. CDR1 is SGHTA, CDR2 FQGNSA, per germline. The CDR3 DNA reads as TGTGCCAGCAGCAGTACAGCTCTGGGTGGCCACACCTTC. It yields the protein CASSSTALGGHTF. Variable domain in full (rest from reference TRBV7-2 and TRBJ1-2): GAGVSQSPSNKVTEKGKDVELRCDPISGHTALYWYRQSLGQGLEFLIYFQGNSAPDKSGLPSDRFSAERTGGSVSTLTIQRTQQEDSAVYLCASSSTALGGHTFGSGTRLTVV.

This clonotype was seen many times. The chain recombines TRBV7-9 with TRBJ1-2; possible D gene TRBD1, 6 bases. The length of the CDR3 is 16 residues. Trimming shortened V by 0 bases and J by 7 bases, and 18 bases separated the two germline ends. Germline CDR1 is SEHNR and CDR2 is FQNEAQ (reference sequence). CDR3 nucleotides: TGTGCCAGCAGCTTAGCGATCGGCAGGGGAGAAGGTGGCTACACCTTC. Translated: CASSLAIGRGEGGYTF.

The gene calls are TRBV7-9 and TRBJ1-6; the match to TRBD1 covers 8 bases. With 1 base clipped from V and 15 bases from J, the junction kept 8 bases outside the gene matches. The CDR3 is 14 amino acids. CDR1 is SEHNR, CDR2 FQNEAQ, per germline (reference sequence). The CDR3 sequence: CASSLGSTGELLHF. CDR3 DNA: TGTGCCAGCAGCTTAGGGTCGACAGGGGAGCTCCTCCACTTT.

This clonotype occurred many times. Written as DNA, the CDR3 is TGCGCCAGCAGCTATCGCGACCGCACTGAAGCTTTCTTT. Its translation: CASSYRDRTEAFF. The chain joins TRBV5-1 to TRBJ1-1; no clear D. The V gene's germline CDR1 is SGHRS and CDR2 YFSETQ. Trimming stripped 3 bases from V and 4 bases from J, with 10 bases between. The CDR3 length is 13 residues.

This chain joins TRBV27 and TRBJ2-5; 8 bases align to TRBD2. Germline V CDR1 and CDR2: MNHEY, SMNVEV (reference sequence). The ends lost 5 bases at V and 9 bases at J; junction bases unmatched: 14. The CDR3 consists of 15 residues. The chain's CDR3 is CASSPEKRGPWAQYF. CDR3 coding DNA: TGTGCCAGCAGTCCGGAAAAGCGGGGGCCGTGGGCCCAGTACTTC.

The chain is built from TRBV25-1 and TRBJ1-1; D perhaps matches TRBD1 (6 bases). This CDR3 is 12 amino acids long. V was shortened by 8 bases and J by 4 bases, with 11 bases between the two germline ends. Germline CDR1 and CDR2: MGHDK and SYGVNS. The CDR3 sequence: CASQQGSTEAFF. CDR3 DNA: TGTGCCAGCCAACAGGGTAGCACTGAAGCTTTCTTT.

This clonotype was detected only a few times. The genes are TRBV12-3 or TRBV12-4 and TRBJ2-5; 15 bases line up with TRBD2. The CDR3 loop spans 17 amino acids. V lost 5 bases, J lost 5 bases, and 9 bases stayed unmatched. The DNA of the CDR3 is TGTGCCAGCAGTCCAGGACTAGCGGGAGGGCTCGTGGAGACCCAGTACTTC. This encodes CASSPGLAGGLVETQYF.

J is TRBJ1-2 and V is TRBV6-2 or TRBV6-3; D may be TRBD1 (5 bases). The CDR3 runs to 14 residues. CDR1 is MNHEY and CDR2 is SVGEGT in the germline V gene. V was cut by 8 bases and J by 4 bases, with 17 bases left in between. CDR3 residues: CASRLPGRSYGYTF. For the CDR3, the DNA is TGTGCCAGCCGACTTCCGGGACGGTCCTATGGCTACACCTTC.

This chain connects TRBV6-2 or TRBV6-3 to TRBJ2-3, with no clear D. CDR3 length equals 14 residues. The V and J ends lost 6 bases and 6 bases respectively, with 16 bases between them. Per germline, CDR1 MNHEY and CDR2 SVGEGT. CDR3 amino acids: CASSRVTGVDTQYF. CDR3 in DNA: TGTGCCAGCAGCCGAGTGACTGGCGTGGATACGCAGTATTTT.